This TCR beta chain was observed in a study of blood T cell repertoires in COVID-19. Overall study: T cells, B-cell-depleted T cells, or PBMCs provided the cDNA or gDNA that served as material.

In the original analysis: Estimates of nucleated cell counts were drawn from the amplification of reference gene primers. The assay was immunoSEQ multiplex PCR, and TCRdb's table has in-frame clones only and misses some. The V and J calls and clone size are taken from that table; D and trimming were inferred from the DNA. The sample lists roughly 160,000 clones, approximately 84% occurring once. This clone was observed a single time. Germline CDR1 reads MDHEN; CDR2 reads SYDVKM. This CDR3 has 14 residues. Trimming left V 3 bases short and J 2 bases short, with 11 bases between. Patients from Seattle were sampled longitudinally, starting during active infection.

The sequenced sample was peripheral blood. V is TRBV28 and J is TRBJ2-7; TRBD1 is a possible D gene (5 bases). This clonotype was sampled from a woman of 80 years or more with COVID-19, enrolled during active disease. This chain's CDR3 is CASSLYDSAYEQYF. CDR3 DNA: TGTGCCAGCAGTTTGTATGACAGTGCCTACGAGCAGTACTTC.